The text below deals with one T cell receptor beta chain. The antigen is not known. The data derive from a study of cytomegalovirus exposure and HLA in healthy donors. Study-wide findings and caveats: Researchers reported in a later analysis that a missense DCLRE1C variant was tied to TCR beta V- and J-gene trimming. Per published reports, the classifier diagnosed cytomegalovirus status with high specificity and sensitivity.

The CDR3 consists of 18 residues. The PCR had 60 Vbeta and 13 Jbeta primers. The repertoire was sequenced with immunoSEQ multiplex PCR; TCRdb's copy has only in-frame clones and lacks some. The table includes 200,000 to 250,000 clones, 80% to 90% detected once. This clonotype was sampled from a woman aged 18-29 years in good health and CMV-seronegative. V and J are TRBV21-1 and TRBJ2-2; the tabulated D call, TRBD2, remains unverified against the DNA. TRBV21-1 has pseudogene status. The material sequenced was PBMCs. For the CDR3, the DNA is TGTGCCAGCAGCAAAGGGGTGCGGAGCGGGTGGAACACCGGGGAGCTGTTTTTT. This codes for CASSKGVRSGWNTGELFF.